This TCR beta chain was captured in a study of tumor-infiltrating lymphocytes in primary liver carcinoma. This clonotype was observed a single time. A read error is possible here, since a much larger clone lies one base away. Total RNA (approximately 450 ng) served as template for TCR beta cDNA synthesis primed by a constant-region primer. Slightly modified ARM-PCR served as the procedure for the TCR beta libraries. These libraries came from three rounds of nested multiplex PCR. Use of TRBV1-TRBV30 forward primers with a C-beta reverse primer characterized the first two PCR rounds, which lasted about 10 cycles each. One entry per CDR3 protein results from TCRdb running MiXCR on the multiplex PCR reads. The table shows fewer than 150,000 distinct CDR3 sequences, with about 68% occurring only once. Joint extraction of RNA and DNA used 20-30 mg of bulk tissue that was unsorted. Surgery removed the patients' primary liver carcinoma. Separate regions, five per tumor, were sampled.

Germline CDR1 MNHNY, CDR2 SVGAGI (reference sequence). The CDR3 contains 17 residues. V lost 1 base, J lost 1 base, and 5 bases stayed unmatched. Sequencing was performed on liver tumor tissue from sampling region 1. Subset in this sample: tumor region T1, superior pole. This TCR derives from a woman aged 60-70 years with primary liver carcinoma and hepatitis B virus infection. The chain recombines TRBV6-6 with TRBJ2-3, with 10 nucleotides matching TRBD2. CDR3 in amino acids: CASSYCGGTSGTDTQYF. CDR3 bases: TGTGCCAGCAGTTACTGCGGAGGGACTAGCGGCACAGATACGCAGTATTTT.